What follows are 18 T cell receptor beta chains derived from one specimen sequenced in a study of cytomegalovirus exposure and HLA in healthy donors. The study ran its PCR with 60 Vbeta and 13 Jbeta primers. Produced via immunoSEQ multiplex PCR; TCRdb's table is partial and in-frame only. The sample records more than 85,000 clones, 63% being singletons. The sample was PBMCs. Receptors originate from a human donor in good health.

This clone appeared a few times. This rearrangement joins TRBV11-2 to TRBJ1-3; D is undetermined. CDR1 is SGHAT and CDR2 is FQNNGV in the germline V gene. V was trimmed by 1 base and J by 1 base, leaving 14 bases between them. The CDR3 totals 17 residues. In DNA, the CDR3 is TGTGCCAGCAGCTTAGTTGGAGCGGGGTCATCTGGAAACACCATATATTTT. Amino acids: CASSLVGAGSSGNTIYF.

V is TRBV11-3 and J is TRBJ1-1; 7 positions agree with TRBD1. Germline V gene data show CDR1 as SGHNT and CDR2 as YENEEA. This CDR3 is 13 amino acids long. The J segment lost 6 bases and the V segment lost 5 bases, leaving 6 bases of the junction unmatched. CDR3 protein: CASSPRGTAEAFF. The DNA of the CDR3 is TGTGCCAGCAGCCCACGTGGGACAGCTGAAGCTTTCTTT. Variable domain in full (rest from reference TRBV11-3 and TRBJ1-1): EAGVVQSPRYKIIEKKQPVAFWCNPISGHNTLYWYLQNLGQGPELLIRYENEEAVDDSQLPKDRFSAERLKGVDSTLKIQPAELGDSAVYLCASSPRGTAEAFFGQGTRLTVV.

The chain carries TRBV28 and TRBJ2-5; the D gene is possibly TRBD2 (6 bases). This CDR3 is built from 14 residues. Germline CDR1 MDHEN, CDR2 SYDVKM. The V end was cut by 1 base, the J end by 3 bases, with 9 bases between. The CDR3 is CASSLYAGKETQYF. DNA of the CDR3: TGTGCCAGCAGTTTATATGCGGGGAAAGAGACCCAGTACTTC.

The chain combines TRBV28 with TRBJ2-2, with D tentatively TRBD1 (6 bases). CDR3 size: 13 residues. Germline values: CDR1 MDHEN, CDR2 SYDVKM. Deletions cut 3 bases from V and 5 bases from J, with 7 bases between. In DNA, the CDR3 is TGTGCCAGCAGTTTCAGGGGTACCGGGGAGCTGTTTTTT. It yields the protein CASSFRGTGELFF.

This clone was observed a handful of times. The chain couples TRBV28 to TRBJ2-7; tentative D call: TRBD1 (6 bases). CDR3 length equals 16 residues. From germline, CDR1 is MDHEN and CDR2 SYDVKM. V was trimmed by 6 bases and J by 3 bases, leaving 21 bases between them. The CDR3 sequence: CASSPGQLIPYYEQYF. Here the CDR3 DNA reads TGTGCCAGCAGCCCCGGACAGCTGATCCCTTACTACGAGCAGTACTTC.

The CDR3 loop is CASSFPGQGDYGYTF. The CDR3 nucleotides read TGTGCCAGCAGTTTTCCGGGACAGGGGGATTATGGCTACACCTTC. The V and J genes are TRBV28 and TRBJ1-2; the match to TRBD1 covers 11 bases. CDR3 size: 15 residues. Germline values: CDR1 MDHEN, CDR2 SYDVKM. V shed 3 bases and J 5 bases; nucleotides not matched to a gene: 5.

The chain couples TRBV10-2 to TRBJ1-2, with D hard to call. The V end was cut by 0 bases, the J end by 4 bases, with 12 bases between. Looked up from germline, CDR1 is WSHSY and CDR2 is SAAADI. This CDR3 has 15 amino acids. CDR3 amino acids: CASSESGESGYGYTF. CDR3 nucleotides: TGCGCCAGCAGTGAGTCTGGGGAGTCGGGCTATGGCTACACCTTC.

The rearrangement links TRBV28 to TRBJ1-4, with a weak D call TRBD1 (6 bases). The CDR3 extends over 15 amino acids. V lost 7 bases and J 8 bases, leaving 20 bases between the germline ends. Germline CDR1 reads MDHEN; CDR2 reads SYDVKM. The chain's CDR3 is CASTPGVTRWEKLFF. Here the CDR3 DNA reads TGTGCCAGCACCCCAGGGGTGACGCGTTGGGAAAAACTGTTTTTT.

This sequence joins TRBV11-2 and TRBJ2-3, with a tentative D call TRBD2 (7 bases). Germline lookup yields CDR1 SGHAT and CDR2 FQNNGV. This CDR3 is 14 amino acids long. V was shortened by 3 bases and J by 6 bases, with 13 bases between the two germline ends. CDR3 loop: CASSFGAGADTQYF. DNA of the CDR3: TGTGCCAGCAGCTTTGGGGCGGGGGCGGATACGCAGTATTTT.

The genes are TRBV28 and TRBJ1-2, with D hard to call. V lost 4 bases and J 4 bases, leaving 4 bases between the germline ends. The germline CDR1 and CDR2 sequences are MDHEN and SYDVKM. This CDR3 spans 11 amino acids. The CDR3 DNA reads TGTGCCAGCAGTTCCGGCTATGGCTACACCTTC. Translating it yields CASSSGYGYTF.

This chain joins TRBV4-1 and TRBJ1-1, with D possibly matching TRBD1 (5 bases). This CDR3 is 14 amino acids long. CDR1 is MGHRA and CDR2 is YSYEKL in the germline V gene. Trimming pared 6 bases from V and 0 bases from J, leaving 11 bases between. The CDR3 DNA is TGCGCCAGCAGAAATCCACAGGTGAACACTGAAGCTTTCTTT. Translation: CASRNPQVNTEAFF.

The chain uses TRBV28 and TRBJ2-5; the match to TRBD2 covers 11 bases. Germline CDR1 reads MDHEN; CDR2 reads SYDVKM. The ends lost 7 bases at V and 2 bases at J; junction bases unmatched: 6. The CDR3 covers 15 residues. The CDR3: CASNKLAGVQETQYF. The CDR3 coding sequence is TGTGCCAGCAATAAACTAGCGGGGGTACAAGAGACCCAGTACTTC.

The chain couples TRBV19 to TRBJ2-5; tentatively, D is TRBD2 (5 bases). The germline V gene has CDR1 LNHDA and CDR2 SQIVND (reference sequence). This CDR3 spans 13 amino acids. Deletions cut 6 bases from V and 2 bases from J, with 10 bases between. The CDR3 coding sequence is TGTGCCAGTAGGGCCTCGGGGCAAGAGACCCAGTACTTC. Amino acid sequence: CASRASGQETQYF. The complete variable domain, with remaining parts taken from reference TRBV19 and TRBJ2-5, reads DGGITQSPKYLFRKEGQNVTLSCEQNLNHDAMYWYRQDPGQGLRLIYYSQIVNDFQKGDIAEGYSVSREKKESFPLTVTSAQKNPTAFYLCASRASGQETQYFGPGTRLLVL.

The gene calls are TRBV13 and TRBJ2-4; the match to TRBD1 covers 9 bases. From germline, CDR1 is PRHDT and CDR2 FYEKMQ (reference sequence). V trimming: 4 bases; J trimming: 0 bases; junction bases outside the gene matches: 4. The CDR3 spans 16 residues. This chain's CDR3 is CASSWTGVLAKNIQYF. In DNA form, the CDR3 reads TGTGCCAGCAGCTGGACAGGGGTACTAGCCAAAAACATTCAGTACTTC.

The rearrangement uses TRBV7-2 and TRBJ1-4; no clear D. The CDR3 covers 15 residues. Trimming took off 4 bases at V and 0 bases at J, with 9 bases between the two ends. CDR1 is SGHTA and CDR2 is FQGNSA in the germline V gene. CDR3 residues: CASSSSPATNEKLFF. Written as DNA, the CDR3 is TGTGCCAGCAGCTCCTCACCGGCAACTAATGAAAAACTGTTTTTT.

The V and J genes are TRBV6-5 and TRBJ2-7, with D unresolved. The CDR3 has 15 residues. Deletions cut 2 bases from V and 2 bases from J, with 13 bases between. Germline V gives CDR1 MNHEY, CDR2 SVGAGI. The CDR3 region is CASSYGPVPPYEQYF. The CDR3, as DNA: TGTGCCAGCAGTTACGGTCCGGTGCCACCCTACGAGCAGTACTTC.

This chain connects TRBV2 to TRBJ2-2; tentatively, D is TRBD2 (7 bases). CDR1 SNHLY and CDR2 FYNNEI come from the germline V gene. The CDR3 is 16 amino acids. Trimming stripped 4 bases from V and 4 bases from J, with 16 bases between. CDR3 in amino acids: CASSGLGGRGTGELFF. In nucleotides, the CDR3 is TGTGCCAGCAGTGGGCTGGGGGGGCGTGGCACCGGGGAGCTGTTTTTT. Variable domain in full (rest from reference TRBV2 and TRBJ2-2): EPEVTQTPSHQVTQMGQEVILRCVPISNHLYFYWYRQILGQKVEFLVSFYNNEISEKSEIFDDQFSVERPDGSNFTLKIRSTKLEDSAMYFCASSGLGGRGTGELFFGEGSRLTVL.

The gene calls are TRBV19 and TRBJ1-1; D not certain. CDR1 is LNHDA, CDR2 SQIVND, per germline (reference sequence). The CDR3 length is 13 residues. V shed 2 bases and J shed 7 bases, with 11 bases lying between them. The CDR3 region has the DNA TGTGCCAGTAGTATAAGGAGGGATATTGAAGCTTTCTTT. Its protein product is CASSIRRDIEAFF.